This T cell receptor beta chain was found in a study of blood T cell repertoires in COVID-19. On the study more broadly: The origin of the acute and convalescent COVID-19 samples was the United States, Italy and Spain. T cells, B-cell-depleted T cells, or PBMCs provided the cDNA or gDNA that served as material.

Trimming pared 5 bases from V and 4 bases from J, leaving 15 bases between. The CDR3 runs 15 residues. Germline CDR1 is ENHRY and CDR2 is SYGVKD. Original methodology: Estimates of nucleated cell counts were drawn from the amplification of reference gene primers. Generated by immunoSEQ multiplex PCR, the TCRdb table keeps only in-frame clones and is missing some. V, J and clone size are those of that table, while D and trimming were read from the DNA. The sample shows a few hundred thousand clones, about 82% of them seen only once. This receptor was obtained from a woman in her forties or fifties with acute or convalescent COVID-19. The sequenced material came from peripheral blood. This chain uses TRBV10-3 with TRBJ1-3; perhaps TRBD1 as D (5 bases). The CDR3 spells CAISPGPSGGNTIYF. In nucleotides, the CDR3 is TGTGCCATCAGTCCGGGCCCCTCAGGGGGAAACACCATATATTTT.